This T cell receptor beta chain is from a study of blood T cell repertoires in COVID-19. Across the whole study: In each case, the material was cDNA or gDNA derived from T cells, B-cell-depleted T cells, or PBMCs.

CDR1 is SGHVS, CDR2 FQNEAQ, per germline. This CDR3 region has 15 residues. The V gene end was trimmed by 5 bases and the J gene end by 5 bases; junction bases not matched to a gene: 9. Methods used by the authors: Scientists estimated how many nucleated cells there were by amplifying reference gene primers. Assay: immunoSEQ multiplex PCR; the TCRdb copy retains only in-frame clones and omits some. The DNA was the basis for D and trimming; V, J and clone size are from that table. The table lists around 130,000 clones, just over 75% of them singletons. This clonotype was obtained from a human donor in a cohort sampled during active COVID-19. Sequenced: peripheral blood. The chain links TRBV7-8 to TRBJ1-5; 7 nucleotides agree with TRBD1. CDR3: CASSLQGQAYQPQHF. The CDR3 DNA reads TGTGCCAGCAGCCTACAGGGGCAGGCCTATCAGCCCCAGCATTTT.